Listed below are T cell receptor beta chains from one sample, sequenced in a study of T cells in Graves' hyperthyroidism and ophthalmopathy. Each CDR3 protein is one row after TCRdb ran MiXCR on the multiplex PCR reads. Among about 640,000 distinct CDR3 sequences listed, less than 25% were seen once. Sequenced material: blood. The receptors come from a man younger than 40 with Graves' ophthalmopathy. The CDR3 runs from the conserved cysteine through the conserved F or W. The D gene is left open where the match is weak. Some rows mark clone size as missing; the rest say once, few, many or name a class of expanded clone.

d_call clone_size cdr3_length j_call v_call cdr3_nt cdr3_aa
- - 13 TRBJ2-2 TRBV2 TGTGCCAGCAGATTTGGCGAAGCCCGGGAGCTGTTTTTT CASRFGEARELFF
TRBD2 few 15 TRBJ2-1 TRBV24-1 TGTGCCACCAGTGGAAGCGGGAGGGCCTACAATGAGCAGTTCTTC CATSGSGRAYNEQFF
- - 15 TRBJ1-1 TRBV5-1 TGCGCCAGCAGCTTGGAAGGCAGGGCCCTAGATGAAGCTTTCTTT CASSLEGRALDEAFF
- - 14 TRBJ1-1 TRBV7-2 TGTGCCAGCAGCTTAGCAGGGGAGAGAACTGAAGCTTTCTTT CASSLAGERTEAFF
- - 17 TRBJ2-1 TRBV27 TGTGCCAGCAGTTTAGCTTGGGCGCGAAGCTCCTACAATGAGCAGTTCTTC CASSLAWARSSYNEQFF
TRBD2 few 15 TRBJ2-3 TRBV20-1 TGCAGTGCTACGGGACTAGCGGGAGGGCCAGATACGCAGTATTTT CSATGLAGGPDTQYF
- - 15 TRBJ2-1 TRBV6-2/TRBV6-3 TGTGCCAGCAATTCGGACAGATACTCCTACAATGAGCAGTTCTTC CASNSDRYSYNEQFF
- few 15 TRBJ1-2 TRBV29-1 TGCAGCGTACTCCACGTATCCCCCCTATCCTACGGCTACACCTTC CSVLHVSPLSYGYTF
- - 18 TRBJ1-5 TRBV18 TGTGCCAGCTCACCCGCACCCCACAGGGAGTATAGCAATCAGCCCCAGCATTTT CASSPAPHREYSNQPQHF
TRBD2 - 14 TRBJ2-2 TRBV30 TGTGCCTGGAGAACGGCGGGAGGAACCGGGGAGCTGTTTTTT CAWRTAGGTGELFF
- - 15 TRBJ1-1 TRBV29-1 TGCAGCGTTGCGCTGACAGGAAATGTGAACACTGAAGCTTTCTTT CSVALTGNVNTEAFF
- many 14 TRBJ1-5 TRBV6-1 TGTGCCAGCAGTGACCGGTATAGCAATCAGCCCCAGCATTTT CASSDRYSNQPQHF
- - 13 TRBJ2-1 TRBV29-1 TGCAGCGTTGCGGCCAGGGAATACAATGAGCAGTTCTTC CSVAAREYNEQFF
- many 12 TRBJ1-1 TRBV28 TGTGCCTCAGAGGTGGGGGGCACTGAAGCTTTCTTT CASEVGGTEAFF
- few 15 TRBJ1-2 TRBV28 TGTGCCGGCAGCGAGACAGGAGGTACTAACTATGGCTACACCTTC CAGSETGGTNYGYTF
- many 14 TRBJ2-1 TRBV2 TGTGCCAGCAGTGAATCGGGGGCGGTAAATGAGCAGTTCTTC CASSESGAVNEQFF
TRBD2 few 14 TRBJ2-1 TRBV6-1 TGTGCCAGCAGCGGGACTAGCGGGATCAGTGAGCAGTTCTTC CASSGTSGISEQFF
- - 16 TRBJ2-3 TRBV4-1 TGCGCCAGCAGCCATCCCCAGCTCCACGTTCAAGATACGCAGTATTTT CASSHPQLHVQDTQYF
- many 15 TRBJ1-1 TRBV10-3 TGTGCCATCAGTGAGTCGGCAGGGATCGGGACTGAAGCTTTCTTT CAISESAGIGTEAFF
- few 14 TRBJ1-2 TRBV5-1 TGCGCCAGCAGCTTGGACGGGGAGCGCTATGGCTACACCTTC CASSLDGERYGYTF
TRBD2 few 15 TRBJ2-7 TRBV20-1 TGCAGTGCTTGGGGGGGGGGAACCGCCTCCTACGAGCAGTACTTC CSAWGGGTASYEQYF
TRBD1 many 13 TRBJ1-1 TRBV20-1 TGCAGTGCTCCCACAGGGGGAGGCACTGAAGCTTTCTTT CSAPTGGGTEAFF
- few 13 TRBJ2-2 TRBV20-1 TGCAGTGCTAGTCGGAGGGGGACCGGGGAGCTGTTTTTT CSASRRGTGELFF
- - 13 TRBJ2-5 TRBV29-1 TGCAGTGGGGGGGGGGGGGCGGCCGCGACCCAGTACTTC CSGGGGAAATQYF
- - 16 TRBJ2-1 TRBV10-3 TGTGCCATCAGGATAGTAGCAGACGGTTCCAGGGATGAGCAGTTCTTC CAIRIVADGSRDEQFF
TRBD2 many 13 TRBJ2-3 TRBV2 TGTGCCACCCCGGGACTAGCTTCAGATACGCAGTATTTT CATPGLASDTQYF
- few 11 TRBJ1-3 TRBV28 TGTGCCAGCGGACGCCTAAACACCATATATTTT CASGRLNTIYF
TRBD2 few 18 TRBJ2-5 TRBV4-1 TGCGCCAGCAGCCAAGATGGGGAAGGACTAGCGGGAGGGGGGGACCAGTACTTC CASSQDGEGLAGGGDQYF
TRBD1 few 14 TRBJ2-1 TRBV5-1 TGCGCCAGACCGAGACAGGGGATCTACAATGAGCAGTTCTTC CARPRQGIYNEQFF
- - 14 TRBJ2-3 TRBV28 TGTGCCAGCATTCCGGGAAGTAGCACAGATACGCAGTATTTT CASIPGSSTDTQYF
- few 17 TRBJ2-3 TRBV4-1 TGCGCCAGCAGCCACCTAATGACATTCGCTAGCACAGATACGCAGTATTTT CASSHLMTFASTDTQYF
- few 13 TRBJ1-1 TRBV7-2 TGTGCCAGCAGCTCACTAGGACTTACTGAAGCTTTCTTT CASSSLGLTEAFF
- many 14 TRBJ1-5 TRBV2 TGTGCCAGCAGTGAAGATGGGGGGAATCAGCCCCAGCATTTT CASSEDGGNQPQHF
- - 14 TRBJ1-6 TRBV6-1 TGTGCCAGCAGTGAACGGGGGCAGGGTTCACCCCTCCACTTT CASSERGQGSPLHF
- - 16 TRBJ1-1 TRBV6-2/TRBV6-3 TGTGCCAGCAGTTACCTATCCGGGCCTATAGGGACTGAAGCTTTCTTT CASSYLSGPIGTEAFF
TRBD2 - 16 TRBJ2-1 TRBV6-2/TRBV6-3 TGTGCCAGCAGTTCCATACTAGCGGGGGATTACAATGAGCAGTTCTTC CASSSILAGDYNEQFF
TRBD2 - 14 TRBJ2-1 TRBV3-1 TGTGCCAGCAGCAAGGGACTAGCGGGAGTTGAGCAGTTCTTC CASSKGLAGVEQFF
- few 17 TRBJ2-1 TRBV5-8 TGTGCCAGGAGCGACAGGCGCCCCACCGAGTCCGACAATGAGCAGTTCTTC CARSDRRPTESDNEQFF
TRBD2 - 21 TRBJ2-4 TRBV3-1 TGTGCCAGCAGCCAAGAAACCCTCGGGCCACTAGCGGGAGTAGCCAAAAACATTCAGTACTTC CASSQETLGPLAGVAKNIQYF
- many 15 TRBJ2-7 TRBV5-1 TGCGCCAGCAGCTTGTCACAGGGACCGTTGTACGAGCAGTACTTC CASSLSQGPLYEQYF
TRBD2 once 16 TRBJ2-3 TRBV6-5 TGTGCCAGCAGTTACTCGAGAGCTAGCGGGAGCTGGACGCAGTATTTT CASSYSRASGSWTQYF
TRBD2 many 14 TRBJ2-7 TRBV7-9 TGTGCCAGCAGCTTAGTGGCGGGGGGCTACGAGCAGTACTTC CASSLVAGGYEQYF
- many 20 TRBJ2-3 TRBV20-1 TGCAGTGCTAGAGAAAAATCGCAGCGGGCCCAGGCTTATAGCACAGATACGCAGTATTTT CSAREKSQRAQAYSTDTQYF
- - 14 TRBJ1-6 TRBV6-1 TGTGCCAGCAGACCCAGGGGCGGTAATTCACCCCTCCACTTT CASRPRGGNSPLHF
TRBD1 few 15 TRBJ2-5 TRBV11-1 TGTGCCAGCAGCCCCCTCGACAGGGCGGTGGAGACCCAGTACTTC CASSPLDRAVETQYF
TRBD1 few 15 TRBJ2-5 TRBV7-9 TGTGCCAGCAGCCCTTACAGGGGCAACCAAGAGACCCAGTACTTC CASSPYRGNQETQYF
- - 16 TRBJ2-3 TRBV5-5 TGTGCCAGCAGCGGCATATCCTTGCGGGGCACAGATACGCAGTATTTT CASSGISLRGTDTQYF